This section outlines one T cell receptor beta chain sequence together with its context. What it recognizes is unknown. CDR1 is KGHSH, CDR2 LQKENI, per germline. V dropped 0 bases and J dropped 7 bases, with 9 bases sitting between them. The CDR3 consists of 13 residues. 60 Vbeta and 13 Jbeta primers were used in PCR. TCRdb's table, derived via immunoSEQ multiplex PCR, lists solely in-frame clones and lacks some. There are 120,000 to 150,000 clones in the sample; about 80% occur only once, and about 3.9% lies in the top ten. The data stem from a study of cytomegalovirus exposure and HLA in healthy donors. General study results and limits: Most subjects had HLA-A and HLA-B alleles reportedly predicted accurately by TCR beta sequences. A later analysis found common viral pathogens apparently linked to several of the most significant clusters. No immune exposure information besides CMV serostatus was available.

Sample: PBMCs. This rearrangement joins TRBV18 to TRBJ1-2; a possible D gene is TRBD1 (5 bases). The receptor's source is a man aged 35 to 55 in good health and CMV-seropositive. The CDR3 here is CASSPPSRAGYTF. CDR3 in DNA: TGTGCCAGCTCACCACCGAGCAGGGCTGGCTACACCTTC.